This record looks at one T cell receptor beta chain sequence and its context. Its target is unknown. CDR3 size: 17 residues. CDR1 and CDR2 from the germline V gene are SGHVS and FQNEAQ. The J segment lost 7 bases and the V segment lost 1 base, leaving 10 bases of the junction unmatched. Libraries were prepared by immunoSEQ multiplex PCR; TCRdb keeps only in-frame clonotypes and omits some of them. The profile shows approximately 110,000 clones, approximately 86% of them singletons. This record belongs to a study of T cell responses to AZD1222 COVID-19 vaccine. Study-level results: Spike-wide coverage was observed for vaccine-associated CD4 TCRs, with dominant responses at 160-218 and 743-854. Only after the peak T cell response were repertoires sampled. There were mostly white British donors and more females than males, and clonal diversity was possibly underestimated.

This receptor was identified in an adult in good health. The chain combines TRBV7-8 with TRBJ2-7; 13 bases map to TRBD2. The input for sequencing was peripheral blood, taken on day 0 of MenACWY control vaccination. The CDR3 DNA reads as TGTGCCAGCAGCTTAGGGGGACTAGCGGGGCCAACCGGGGAGCAGTACTTC. Its translation is CASSLGGLAGPTGEQYF.